Presented here are 10 T cell receptor beta chains from one specimen sequenced in a study of glioma-infiltrating T cells after dendritic cell vaccination. Sequencing was performed with immunoSEQ multiplex PCR; in TCRdb, only in-frame clones are kept and a portion is missing. This sample carries around 90,000 clones, over 60% of them seen once, and the ten largest clones take nearly 6%. The specimen comprised blood, sampled before dendritic cell vaccination. Source of these receptors: a human donor with glioblastoma.

The gene calls are TRBV15 and TRBJ2-7; perhaps TRBD1 as D (5 bases). The germline V gene encodes CDR1 LNHNV and CDR2 YYDKDF (reference sequence). The germline V and J ends were trimmed by 3 bases and 5 bases, with 11 bases remaining between them. The CDR3 spans 13 residues. CDR3 loop: CATSRARVHEQYF. CDR3 coding DNA: TGTGCCACCAGCAGGGCCAGGGTCCACGAGCAGTACTTC. Complete variable domain (other parts from reference TRBV15 and TRBJ2-7): DAMVIQNPRYQVTQFGKPVTLSCSQTLNHNVMYWYQQKSSQAPKLLFHYYDKDFNNEADTPDNFQSRRPNTSFCFLDIRSPGLGDTAMYLCATSRARVHEQYFGPGTRLTVT.

The chain employs TRBV18 and TRBJ2-7; no reliable D call. CDR1 and CDR2 (germline): KGHSH, LQKENI. Trimming removed 3 bases at V and 0 bases at J, with 12 bases between. This CDR3 spans 15 amino acids. The CDR3 region is CASSPPGKSSYEQYF. The CDR3 coding sequence is TGTGCCAGCTCACCGCCTGGTAAGAGCTCCTACGAGCAGTACTTC. Combining the CDR3 with reference TRBV18 and TRBJ2-7 gives the whole variable domain NAGVMQNPRHLVRRRGQEARLRCSPMKGHSHVYWYRQLPEEGLKFMVYLQKENIIDESGMPKERFSAEFPKEGPSILRIQQVVRGDSAAYFCASSPPGKSSYEQYFGPGTRLTVT.

This chain links TRBV5-1 with TRBJ2-5, with TRBD2 matching 11 bases. The germline gives CDR1 SGHRS, CDR2 YFSETQ. The CDR3 sequence is 15 residues long. The J segment lost 1 base and the V segment lost 2 bases, leaving 1 base of the junction unmatched. CDR3 nucleotide sequence: TGCGCCAGCAGCTTAACTAGCGGGGGCCAAGAGACCCAGTACTTC. Amino acid sequence: CASSLTSGGQETQYF.

The chain has TRBV7-3 and TRBJ2-1; a weak D match, TRBD2 (6 bases). CDR3 length: 14 amino acids. Trimming stripped 4 bases from V and 5 bases from J, with 12 bases between. Germline assignment: CDR1 SGHTA and CDR2 FQGTGA. The CDR3 sequence: CASSWRWGDNEQFF. CDR3 coding DNA: TGTGCCAGCAGCTGGAGGTGGGGGGACAATGAGCAGTTCTTC.

This clone was seen only once. The chain uses TRBV11-2 and TRBJ1-1; maybe TRBD1 (6 bases). The CDR3 covers 14 residues. Germline V CDR1 and CDR2: SGHAT, FQNNGV. Trimming stripped 3 bases from V and 3 bases from J, with 11 bases between. CDR3 coding DNA: TGTGCCAGCAGCTTCCTACAGGGTGACACTGAAGCTTTCTTT. Residues: CASSFLQGDTEAFF.

This chain uses TRBV5-1 with TRBJ1-2; D unclear. This CDR3 contains 13 residues. Germline-derived CDR1 and CDR2 are SGHRS and YFSETQ. The V end was cut by 1 base, the J end by 4 bases, with 8 bases between. CDR3 sequence: CASSLSGSYGYTF. In DNA, the CDR3 is TGCGCCAGCAGCTTGTCGGGGTCCTATGGCTACACCTTC.

J is TRBJ2-1 and V is TRBV5-1, with 7 bases aligning to TRBD1. Trimming at V came to 4 bases and at J to 5 bases, leaving 3 bases not matched to a gene. Germline V gene data show CDR1 as SGHRS and CDR2 as YFSETQ. This CDR3 comprises 13 residues. CDR3 sequence: CASSGGQNNEQFF. CDR3 nucleotide sequence: TGCGCCAGCAGCGGGGGACAGAACAATGAGCAGTTCTTC.

The chain employs TRBV2 and TRBJ2-1, with D possibly matching TRBD1 (7 bases). This CDR3 is built from 14 residues. The V end was cut by 4 bases, the J end by 6 bases, with 13 bases between. From germline, CDR1 is SNHLY and CDR2 FYNNEI. The CDR3 coding sequence is TGTGCCAGCAGTGGTGGAGGGGGCTTCAATGAGCAGTTCTTC. Its translation: CASSGGGGFNEQFF.

This clone has just one count. The chain recombines TRBV2 with TRBJ1-5; 9 bases are a match to TRBD1. J lost 7 bases, V lost 5 bases, and 3 bases had no gene match. CDR1 is SNHLY, CDR2 FYNNEI, per germline. The CDR3 is 13 amino acids. CDR3 region: CASSQDRGQPQHF. The CDR3 nucleotides read TGTGCCAGCAGTCAGGACAGGGGACAGCCCCAGCATTTT.

V usage is TRBV7-9 and J usage is TRBJ2-1; 11 bases fit TRBD2. J was trimmed by 4 bases and V by 5 bases; bases with no gene match: 4. Germline V gene sequence: CDR1 SEHNR, CDR2 FQNEAQ (reference sequence). The CDR3 length is 15 residues. The CDR3 coding sequence is TGTGCCAGCAGCCTCGGGACTAGCGGATACAATGAGCAGTTCTTC. Translated, it gives CASSLGTSGYNEQFF. Drawing the rest from reference TRBV7-9 and TRBJ2-1, the complete variable domain is DTGVSQNPRHKITKRGQNVTFRCDPISEHNRLYWYRQTLGQGPEFLTYFQNEAQLEKSRLLSDRFSAERPKGSFSTLEIQRTEQGDSAMYLCASSLGTSGYNEQFFGPGTRLTVL.